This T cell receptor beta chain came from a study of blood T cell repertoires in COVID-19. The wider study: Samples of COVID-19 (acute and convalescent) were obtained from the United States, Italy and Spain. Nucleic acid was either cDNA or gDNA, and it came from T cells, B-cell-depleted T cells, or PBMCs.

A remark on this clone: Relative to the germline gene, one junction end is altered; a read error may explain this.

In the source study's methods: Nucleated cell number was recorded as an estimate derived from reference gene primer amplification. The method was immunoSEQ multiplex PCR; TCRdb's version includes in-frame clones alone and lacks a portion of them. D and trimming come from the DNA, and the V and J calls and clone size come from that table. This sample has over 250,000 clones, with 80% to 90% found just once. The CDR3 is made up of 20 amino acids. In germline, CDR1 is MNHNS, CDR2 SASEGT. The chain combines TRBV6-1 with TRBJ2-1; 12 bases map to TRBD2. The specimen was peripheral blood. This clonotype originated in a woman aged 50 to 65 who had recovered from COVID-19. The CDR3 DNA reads TGTGCCAGCAGCGAAGATTCGGCCCATACTCTAGCGGGAGGGTGGAATGAGCAGTTCTTC. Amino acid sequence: CASSEDSAHTLAGGWNEQFF.